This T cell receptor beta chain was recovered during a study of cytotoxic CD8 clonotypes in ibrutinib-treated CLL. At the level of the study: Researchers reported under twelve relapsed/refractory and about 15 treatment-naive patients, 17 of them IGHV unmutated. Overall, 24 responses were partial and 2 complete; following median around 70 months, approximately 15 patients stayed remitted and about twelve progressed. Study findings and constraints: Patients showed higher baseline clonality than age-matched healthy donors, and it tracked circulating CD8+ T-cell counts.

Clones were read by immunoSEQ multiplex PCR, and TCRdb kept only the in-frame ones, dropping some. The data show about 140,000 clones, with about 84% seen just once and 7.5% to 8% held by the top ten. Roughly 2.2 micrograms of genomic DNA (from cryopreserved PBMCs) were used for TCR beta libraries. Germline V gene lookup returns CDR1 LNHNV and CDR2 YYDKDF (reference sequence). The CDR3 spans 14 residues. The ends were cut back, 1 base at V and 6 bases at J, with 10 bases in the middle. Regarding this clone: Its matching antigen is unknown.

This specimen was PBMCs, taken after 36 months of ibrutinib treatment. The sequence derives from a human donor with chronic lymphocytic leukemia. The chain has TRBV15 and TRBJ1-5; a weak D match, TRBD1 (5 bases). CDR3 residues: CATSRVTGIQPQHF. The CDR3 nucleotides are TGTGCCACCAGCAGAGTTACAGGAATTCAGCCCCAGCATTTT.